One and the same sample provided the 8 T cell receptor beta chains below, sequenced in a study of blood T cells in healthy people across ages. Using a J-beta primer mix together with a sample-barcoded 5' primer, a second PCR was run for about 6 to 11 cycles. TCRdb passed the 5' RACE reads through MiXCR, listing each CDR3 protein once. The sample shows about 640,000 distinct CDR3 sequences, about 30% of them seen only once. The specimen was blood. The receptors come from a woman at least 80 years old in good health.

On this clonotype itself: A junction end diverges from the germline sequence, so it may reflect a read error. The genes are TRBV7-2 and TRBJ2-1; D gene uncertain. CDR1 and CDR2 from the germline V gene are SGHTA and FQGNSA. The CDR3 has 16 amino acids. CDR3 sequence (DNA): TGCGCCAGCAGCCAAGATTTCTCTCGCAGTCTCAATGAGCAGTTCTTC. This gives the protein CASSQDFSRSLNEQFF.

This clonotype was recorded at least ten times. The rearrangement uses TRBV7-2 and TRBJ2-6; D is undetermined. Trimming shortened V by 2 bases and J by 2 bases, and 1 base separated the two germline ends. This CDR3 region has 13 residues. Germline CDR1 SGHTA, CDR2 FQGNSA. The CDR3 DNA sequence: TGTGCCAGCAGCTTACCTGGGGCCAACGTCCTGACTTTC. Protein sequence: CASSLPGANVLTF.

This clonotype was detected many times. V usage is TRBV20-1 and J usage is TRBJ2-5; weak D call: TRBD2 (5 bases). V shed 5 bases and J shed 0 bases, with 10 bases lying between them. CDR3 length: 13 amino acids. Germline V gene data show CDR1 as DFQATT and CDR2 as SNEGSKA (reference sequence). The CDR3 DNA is TGCAGTGCTCGTAAGGACTACCAAGAGACCCAGTACTTC. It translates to CSARKDYQETQYF.

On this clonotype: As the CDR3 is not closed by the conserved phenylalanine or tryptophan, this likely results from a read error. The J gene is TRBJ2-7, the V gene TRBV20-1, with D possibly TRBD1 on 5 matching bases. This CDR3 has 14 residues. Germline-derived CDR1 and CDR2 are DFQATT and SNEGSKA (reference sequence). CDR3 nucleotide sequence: TGCAGCGCGCTAACAGGTTCCCTCTCCTACGAGCAGTACTTA. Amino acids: CSALTGSLSYEQYL.

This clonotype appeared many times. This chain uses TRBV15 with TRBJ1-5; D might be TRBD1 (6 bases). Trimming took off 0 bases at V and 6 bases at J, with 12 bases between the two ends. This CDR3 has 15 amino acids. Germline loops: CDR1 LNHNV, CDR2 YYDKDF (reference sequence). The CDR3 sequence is CATSRDQGHGQPQHF. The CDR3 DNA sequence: TGTGCCACCAGCAGAGATCAGGGGCACGGTCAGCCCCAGCATTTT.

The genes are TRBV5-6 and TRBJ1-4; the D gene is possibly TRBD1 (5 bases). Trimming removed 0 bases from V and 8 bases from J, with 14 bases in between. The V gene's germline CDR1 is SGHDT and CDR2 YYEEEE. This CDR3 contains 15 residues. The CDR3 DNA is TGTGCCAGCAGCTTGGAAGGACATGTTCCGGAAAAACTGTTTTTT. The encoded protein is CASSLEGHVPEKLFF.

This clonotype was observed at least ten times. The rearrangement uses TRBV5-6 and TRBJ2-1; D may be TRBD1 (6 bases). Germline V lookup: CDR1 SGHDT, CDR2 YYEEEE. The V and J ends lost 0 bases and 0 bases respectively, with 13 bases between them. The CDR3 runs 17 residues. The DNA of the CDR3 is TGTGCCAGCAGCTTGGCCCAAACAGGGCGCTCCTACAATGAGCAGTTCTTC. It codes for CASSLAQTGRSYNEQFF.

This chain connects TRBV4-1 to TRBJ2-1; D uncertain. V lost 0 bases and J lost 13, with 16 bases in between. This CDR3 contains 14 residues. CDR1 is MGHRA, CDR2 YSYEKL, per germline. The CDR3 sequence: CASSQDSTQETQFF. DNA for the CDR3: TGCGCCAGCAGCCAAGACAGCACCCAAGAGACCCAGTTCTTC.